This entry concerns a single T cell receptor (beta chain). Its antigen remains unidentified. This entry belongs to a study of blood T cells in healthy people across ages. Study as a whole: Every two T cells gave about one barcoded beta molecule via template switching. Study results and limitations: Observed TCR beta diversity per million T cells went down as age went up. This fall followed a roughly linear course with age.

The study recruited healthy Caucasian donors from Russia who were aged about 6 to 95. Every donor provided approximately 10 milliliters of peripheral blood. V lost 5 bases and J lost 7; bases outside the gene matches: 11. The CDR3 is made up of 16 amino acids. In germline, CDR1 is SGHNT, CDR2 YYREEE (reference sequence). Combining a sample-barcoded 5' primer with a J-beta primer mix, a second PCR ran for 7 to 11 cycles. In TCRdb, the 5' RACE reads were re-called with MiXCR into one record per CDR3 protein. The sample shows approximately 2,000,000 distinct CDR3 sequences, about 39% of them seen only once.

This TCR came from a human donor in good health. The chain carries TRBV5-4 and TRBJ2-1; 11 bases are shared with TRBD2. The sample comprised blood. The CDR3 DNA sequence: TGTGCCAGCAGAACATATAGCGGGGGGGCCCAGAATGAGCAGTTCTTC. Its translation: CASRTYSGGAQNEQFF.